This is a list of T cell receptor beta chains from one sample in a study of blood T cell repertoires in COVID-19. Only in-frame clones appear in the TCRdb table, and some are missing; sequencing was by immunoSEQ multiplex PCR. The sample includes fewer than 200,000 clones, more than 85% seen only once; the top ten take about 22%. The sample consisted of PBMCs or T cells enriched from blood (not recorded which). These receptors all come from a woman between 40 and 50 years old in a cohort exposed to, infected with or recovered from COVID-19 (not recorded which). CDR3s include the opening cysteine and the closing phenylalanine or tryptophan. A D gene is named only where the DNA matches it firmly. Some rows have no size entry. The others give once, few or many, or a class for an expanded clone.

d_call | j_call | clone_size | v_call | cdr3_aa | cdr3_nt
NA | TRBJ1-1 | few | TRBV11-2 | CASSGGAGAFF | TGTGCCAGCAGCGGGGGGGCTGGGGCTTTCTTT
NA | TRBJ1-1 | NA | TRBV9 | CASSNRGDDTEAFF | TGTGCCAGCAGTAATCGCGGGGATGACACTGAAGCTTTCTTT
NA | TRBJ2-1 | once | TRBV2 | CASSDAKGYNEQFF | TGTGCCAGCAGTGATGCAAAGGGGTACAATGAGCAGTTCTTC
NA | TRBJ1-2 | NA | TRBV6-5 | CASSPRGGAYGYTF | TGTGCCAGCAGCCCCAGGGGTGGCGCCTATGGCTACACCTTC
NA | TRBJ2-5 | NA | TRBV7-2 | CASSRTAETQYF | TGTGCCAGCAGTCGGACAGCAGAGACCCAGTACTTC
TRBD1 | TRBJ2-7 | NA | TRBV5-1 | CASSFDRAGEQYF | TGCGCCAGCAGCTTTGACAGGGCGGGCGAGCAGTACTTC
TRBD2 | TRBJ2-7 | NA | TRBV7-2 | CASRSGTSRYEQYF | TGTGCCAGCAGATCCGGGACTAGTAGGTACGAGCAGTACTTC
TRBD2 | TRBJ2-7 | NA | TRBV19 | CATRTSGSYEQYF | TGTGCCACCCGGACTAGCGGGTCCTACGAGCAGTACTTC
TRBD1 | TRBJ1-2 | once | TRBV27 | CASSPRQGAGYGYTF | TGTGCCAGCAGTCCCCGACAGGGGGCCGGCTATGGCTACACCTTC
NA | TRBJ1-1 | NA | TRBV3-1/TRBV3-2 | CASSPGHTEAFF | TGTGCCAGCAGCCCAGGGCACACTGAAGCTTTCTTT
TRBD1 | TRBJ1-3 | NA | TRBV2 | CASSGGTGRSGNTIYF | TGTGCCAGCAGTGGGGGGACAGGGCGCTCTGGAAACACCATATATTTT
NA | TRBJ2-3 | once | TRBV6-2/TRBV6-3 | CASSYVNSDTQYF | TGTGCCAGCAGTTACGTGAACTCAGATACGCAGTATTTT
TRBD1 | TRBJ1-5 | NA | TRBV18 | CASSPGQGLYQPQHF | TGTGCCAGCTCACCGGGACAGGGATTGTATCAGCCCCAGCATTTT
TRBD1 | TRBJ2-7 | NA | TRBV18 | CASSPRTGASEQYF | TGTGCCAGCTCACCACGGACAGGGGCAAGCGAGCAGTACTTC
NA | TRBJ2-7 | NA | TRBV5-6 | CASSFGTSYEQYF | TGTGCCAGCAGCTTTGGGACATCCTACGAGCAGTACTTC
NA | TRBJ2-5 | NA | TRBV5-4 | CASSLRGGTQYF | TGTGCCAGCAGCTTGAGAGGTGGGACCCAGTACTTC
TRBD2 | TRBJ2-7 | NA | TRBV18 | CASSPPSGGYEQYF | TGTGCCAGCTCACCACCTAGCGGGGGTTACGAGCAGTACTTC
TRBD2 | TRBJ2-6 | NA | TRBV7-2 | CASSPGRAGANVLTF | TGTGCCAGCAGCCCGGGGAGGGCTGGGGCCAACGTCCTGACTTTC
TRBD1 | TRBJ1-5 | NA | TRBV6-5 | CASSNRGQQPQHF | TGTGCCAGCAGTAACAGGGGGCAACAGCCCCAGCATTTT
NA | TRBJ2-5 | NA | TRBV7-6 | CASSLDWAGQETQYF | TGTGCCAGCAGCTTAGATTGGGCAGGACAAGAGACCCAGTACTTC
NA | TRBJ1-2 | NA | TRBV6-5 | CASSYSSRGGNGYTF | TGTGCCAGCAGTTACTCGAGTAGGGGGGGTAATGGCTACACCTTC
TRBD1 | TRBJ2-1 | NA | TRBV9 | CASSLGQGLGDEQFF | TGTGCCAGCAGCCTCGGACAGGGGCTCGGGGATGAGCAGTTCTTC
NA | TRBJ2-5 | NA | TRBV5-3 | CARSLTPSLTVSLETQYF | TGTGCCAGAAGCTTGACCCCATCCCTGACAGTTTCCTTGGAGACCCAGTACTTC
NA | TRBJ1-1 | NA | TRBV7-6 | CASSLEPPDSLKNTEAFF | TGTGCCAGCAGCTTAGAACCCCCGGACAGCCTTAAGAACACTGAAGCTTTCTTT
NA | TRBJ1-2 | NA | TRBV5-4 | CASSLAGGSYGYTF | TGTGCCAGCAGCTTGGCTGGGGGCAGCTATGGCTACACCTTC
NA | TRBJ1-1 | once | TRBV10-1 | CASSESADYTEAFF | TGCGCCAGCAGTGAGTCGGCCGATTACACTGAAGCTTTCTTT
NA | TRBJ2-1 | NA | TRBV4-3 | CASSQDSRNEQFF | TGCGCCAGCAGCCAAGATTCGAGGAATGAGCAGTTCTTC
TRBD2 | TRBJ2-3 | NA | TRBV5-4 | CASSLLREKGTDTQYF | TGTGCCAGCAGCTTGCTGCGGGAGAAGGGCACAGATACGCAGTATTTT
TRBD2 | TRBJ2-7 | NA | TRBV30 | CAWSVRTSGIYEQYF | TGTGCCTGGAGTGTAAGGACTAGCGGGATCTACGAGCAGTACTTC
TRBD2 | TRBJ2-5 | once | TRBV10-3 | CAIRGTMRETQYF | TGTGCCATCAGGGGGACTATGCGGGAGACCCAGTACTTC
NA | TRBJ1-2 | NA | TRBV6-5 | CASSYHGGEGYGYTF | TGTGCCAGCAGTTACCACGGGGGGGAAGGCTATGGCTACACCTTC
NA | TRBJ1-5 | NA | TRBV27 | CASSPKGRQPQHF | TGTGCCAGCAGTCCTAAGGGGCGGCAGCCCCAGCATTTT
NA | TRBJ2-7 | NA | TRBV4-1 | CASSPRQVRPYEQYF | TGCGCCAGCAGCCCCCGACAGGTCCGCCCCTACGAGCAGTACTTC
NA | TRBJ2-7 | once | TRBV12-3/TRBV12-4 | CASSPGDSYEQYF | TGTGCCAGCAGCCCCGGGGATTCCTACGAGCAGTACTTC
TRBD2 | TRBJ2-7 | once | TRBV5-6 | CASSPLGAGGSYEQYF | TGTGCCAGCAGCCCACTTGGAGCGGGGGGGAGCTACGAGCAGTACTTC
NA | TRBJ2-7 | NA | TRBV12-2 | CARYEQYF | TGTGCGCGTTACGAGCAGTACTTC
NA | TRBJ2-1 | NA | TRBV29-1 | CSAGTLYNEQFF | TGCAGCGCCGGGACTTTATACAATGAGCAGTTCTTC
NA | TRBJ2-1 | NA | TRBV19 | CASGVSAYNEQFF | TGTGCCAGCGGGGTGAGCGCCTACAATGAGCAGTTCTTC
NA | TRBJ1-6 | NA | TRBV5-1 | CASSLDWGGNSPLHF | TGCGCCAGCAGCTTAGACTGGGGGGGTAATTCACCCCTCCACTTT
NA | TRBJ1-4 | NA | TRBV2 | CASSGDIAGEKLFF | TGTGCCAGCAGTGGGGACATAGCTGGCGAAAAACTGTTTTTT
NA | TRBJ2-5 | NA | TRBV15 | CATSRGLETEETQYF | TGTGCCACCAGCAGAGGATTGGAGACAGAGGAGACCCAGTACTTC
TRBD2 | TRBJ2-1 | NA | TRBV7-9 | CAGIDWASGYNEQFF | TGTGCCGGTATAGATTGGGCTAGCGGTTACAATGAGCAGTTCTTC
TRBD1 | TRBJ1-4 | few | TRBV10-3 | CAISDRDSVNEKLFF | TGTGCCATCAGTGACCGGGACAGCGTAAATGAAAAACTGTTTTTT
NA | TRBJ2-5 | NA | TRBV6-5 | CASSKPPAGKGTQYF | TGTGCCAGCAGTAAACCCCCCGCAGGGAAAGGGACCCAGTACTTC